These 8 T cell receptor beta chains were all obtained from the same sample, sequenced in a study of blood T cells in healthy people across ages. Through a sample-barcoded 5' primer and a J-beta primer mix, a second PCR was run for about 6 to 11 cycles. From the 5' RACE reads, TCRdb called clonotypes with MiXCR, one entry per CDR3 protein. Of approximately 800,000 distinct CDR3 sequences listed, 53% were seen once; the top ten hold under 50%. Sequenced sample: blood. The source is an elderly man in good health.

This clonotype was seen more than once but under ten times. This chain joins TRBV29-1 and TRBJ1-4; D is undetermined. The V gene's germline CDR1 is SQVTM and CDR2 ANQGSEA. Trimming removed 5 bases at V and 7 bases at J, with 11 bases between. The CDR3 loop spans 12 amino acids. The CDR3 region is CSVKKRGEKLFF. In nucleotides, the CDR3 is TGCAGCGTTAAAAAGAGAGGTGAAAAACTGTTTTTT.

J is TRBJ1-4 and V is TRBV3-1; D not certain. This CDR3 spans 15 amino acids. V dropped 1 base and J dropped 8 bases, with 14 bases sitting between them. Germline-derived CDR1 and CDR2 are LGHDT and YNNKEL (reference sequence). In DNA, the CDR3 is TGTGCCAGCAGCCAAGGTGGGAGCTTGGCCGAAAAACTGTTTTTT. It specifies CASSQGGSLAEKLFF.

The J gene is TRBJ2-3, the V gene TRBV2; 9 nucleotides align to TRBD1. The CDR3 has 15 residues. Germline values: CDR1 SNHLY, CDR2 FYNNEI. The trim removed 4 bases at V and 7 bases at J, leaving 9 bases unmatched. This CDR3 reads CASSALLGQGYTQYF. In DNA form, the CDR3 reads TGTGCCAGCAGTGCCCTCCTGGGACAGGGCTATACGCAGTATTTT.

The chain joins TRBV28 to TRBJ1-1, with a possible D match to TRBD1 (5 bases). The V gene's germline CDR1 is MDHEN and CDR2 SYDVKM. V was cut by 3 bases and J by 0 bases, with 8 bases left in between. The CDR3 is 14 residues long. The CDR3 sequence: CASSLLGLNTEAFF. As DNA, the CDR3 is TGTGCCAGCAGTTTGTTGGGACTGAACACTGAAGCTTTCTTT.

The J gene is TRBJ1-4, the V gene TRBV3-1; 8 bases are a match to TRBD1. The CDR3 runs 12 residues. Germline lookup yields CDR1 LGHDT and CDR2 YNNKEL (reference sequence). V shed 3 bases and J 13 bases; nucleotides not matched to a gene: 4. CDR3 amino acids: CASSQRTGRLFF. DNA of the CDR3: TGTGCCAGCAGCCAGAGGACAGGGCGACTGTTTTTT.

This clonotype was counted between two and nine times. The CDR3 DNA sequence: TGCAGTGCAAGCCGGCCACTAGCGGCCCAGTACTTC. Its protein product is CSASRPLAAQYF. The genes are TRBV20-1 and TRBJ2-5; 8 positions agree with TRBD2. Trimming removed 6 bases from V and 9 bases from J; junction bases left unmatched: 9. The CDR3 is 12 residues long. Germline V CDR1 and CDR2: DFQATT, SNEGSKA (reference sequence).

This clonotype was observed at least ten times. This chain uses TRBV29-1 with TRBJ2-7; TRBD1 matches at 8 bases. The V gene end was trimmed by 7 bases and the J gene end by 7 bases; junction bases not matched to a gene: 6. The germline CDR1 and CDR2 sequences are SQVTM and ANQGSEA. This CDR3 region has 11 residues. In DNA form, the CDR3 reads TGCAGCGCCCGGACAGGGAGAGAGCAGTACTTC. It specifies CSARTGREQYF.

The V gene is TRBV12-3 or TRBV12-4, the J gene TRBJ2-7; 7 positions match TRBD1. The CDR3 loop spans 15 amino acids. Germline trimming cut 1 base from V and 2 bases from J; bases unmatched to any gene: 5. The CDR3 DNA reads TGTGCCAGCAGTTTAGATAGGCAGGGGGCCTACGAGCAGTACTTC. Its translation is CASSLDRQGAYEQYF.